The 18 T cell receptor beta chains listed next were all sequenced from one sample in a study of regulatory T cells in long-lasting Graves disease (dated by TCRdb to the early 2020s). The receptor library was made with multiplex PCR. Sequencing instrument: Illumina HiSeq 4000. To build TCR beta libraries, CDR3 regions were amplified by Arm-PCR using iRepertoire HTBI primers. TCRdb reprocessing: public reads trimmed at Q25 with fastp, clones called with MiXCR, in-frame beta chains kept. Rows matching on CDR3 protein sequence are summarized as one entry with the most common DNA and genes. Across this sample there are around 450,000 distinct CDR3 sequences, with around a fifth seen only once. The ten largest clones capture roughly 7.7% of the sample. The time point label, as the study defines it: persistent/refractory GD, antithyroid drugs over 5 years with positive TRAb. For both TCR sequencing and RNA sequencing, RNA was extracted from PBMCs in TRIzol.

The material sequenced was peripheral blood mononuclear cells (PBMCs), taken when the disease was refractory, from a patient treated with antithyroid drugs. Receptor source: a female donor with Graves disease.

The chain combines TRBV6-2 or TRBV6-3 with TRBJ2-1, with D unresolved. The CDR3 length is 17 residues. Germline-derived CDR1 and CDR2 are MNHEY and SVGEGT. Trimming stripped 7 bases from V and 0 bases from J, with 19 bases between. The CDR3 reads CASMAPRMGFSYNEQFF. CDR3 coding DNA: TGTGCCAGCATGGCCCCCCGTATGGGCTTCTCCTACAATGAGCAGTTCTTC.

This clonotype was seen many times. The chain couples TRBV28 to TRBJ2-5; the match to TRBD2 covers 10 bases. The length of the CDR3 is 14 residues. Germline CDR1 and CDR2: MDHEN and SYDVKM. V trimming: 7 bases; J trimming: 0 bases; junction bases outside the gene matches: 2. CDR3 DNA sequence: TGTGCCAGCAAGCTAGCGGGGGACCAAGAGACCCAGTACTTC. It specifies CASKLAGDQETQYF.

In its sample, this clonotype was seen many times. The chain is built from TRBV7-2 and TRBJ2-2, with unresolved D. The CDR3 contains 14 residues. Germline loops: CDR1 SGHTA, CDR2 FQGNSA. V was clipped by 0 bases and J by 9 bases, with 11 bases between them. CDR3: CASSLASGLRELFF. In DNA form, the CDR3 reads TGTGCCAGCAGCTTAGCCTCGGGTCTCCGGGAGCTGTTTTTT.

The J gene is TRBJ2-7, the V gene TRBV7-2; no firm D call. The CDR3 is 13 residues long. The V and J ends lost 5 bases and 6 bases respectively, with 14 bases between them. Germline V gives CDR1 SGHTA, CDR2 FQGNSA. CDR3 nucleotide sequence: TGTGCCAGCAGCCCAGGACCGGTACGCGAGCAGTACTTC. This sequence encodes CASSPGPVREQYF.

Ten or more counts support this clonotype. V is TRBV28 and J is TRBJ1-4; TRBD1 matches at 9 bases. Per the germline V gene, CDR1 is MDHEN and CDR2 is SYDVKM. The CDR3 totals 14 residues. Losses at the gene ends were 5 bases for V and 8 bases for J; bases not matched to a gene: 6. The CDR3 nucleotides read TGTGCCAGCAGTCGGGACAGGGTGGGGGAAAAACTGTTTTTT. Residues: CASSRDRVGEKLFF.

This clonotype was detected ten times or more. The chain recombines TRBV10-3 with TRBJ2-5; D unclear. Germline V gene sequence: CDR1 ENHRY, CDR2 SYGVKD. Trimming took off 3 bases at V and 1 base at J, with 3 bases between the two ends. The CDR3 has 12 amino acids. CDR3 in amino acids: CAISDGQETQYF. The CDR3 nucleotides are TGTGCCATCAGTGACGGCCAAGAGACCCAGTACTTC.

As regards this clonotype: A much larger clone differs from this one at a single base, so this may be a read error. The chain recombines TRBV14 with TRBJ2-7; 9 nucleotides agree with TRBD2. The CDR3 is 15 residues long. V trimming: 3 bases; J trimming: 6 bases; junction bases outside the gene matches: 9. Germline loops: CDR1 SGHDN, CDR2 FVKESK. The CDR3 here is CASSHALAGGREQYF. The DNA for the CDR3 is TGTGCCAGCAGCCACGCACTAGCGGGTGGCCGCGAGCAGTACTTC.

This clonotype occurred many times. V gene TRBV27 combines with J gene TRBJ2-7; 9 nucleotides match TRBD2. V dropped 5 bases and J dropped 4; count of bases not matched to a gene: 9. This CDR3 region has 15 residues. The V gene's germline CDR1 is MNHEY and CDR2 SMNVEV (reference sequence). For the CDR3, the DNA is TGTGCCAGCAGTCCCCTGGCGGGAGGGGTTTACGAGCAGTACTTC. Its protein is CASSPLAGGVYEQYF.

The V and J genes are TRBV5-1 and TRBJ2-2; unclear D gene. The CDR3 is 14 residues long. CDR1 and CDR2 from the germline V gene are SGHRS and YFSETQ. The V gene lost 4 bases and the J gene lost 4 bases, with 11 bases spanning the gap. The CDR3 nucleotides are TGCGCCAGCAGCCCCTACACACCCACCGGGGAGCTGTTTTTT. This translates into CASSPYTPTGELFF.

This clonotype was picked up one time. A clone one base away is much larger, so this may be a read error. The J gene is TRBJ1-5, the V gene TRBV12-3 or TRBV12-4, with D perhaps being TRBD1 or TRBD2 (5 bases each). The DNA end is a closer match to TRBJ2-3, so the J assignment may be wrong. This CDR3 is 16 amino acids long. CDR3 region: CASRKGSGSRNQPQYF. CDR3 bases: TGTGCCAGCAGGAAAGGATCAGGGAGCCGCAATCAGCCCCAGTATTTT.

The table lists this clonotype with a few counts. The rearrangement links TRBV20-1 to TRBJ2-3; D tentatively fits TRBD1 or TRBD2 (6 bases each). The CDR3 runs 14 residues. Trimming removed 0 bases from V and 6 bases from J, with 13 bases in between. Germline lookup yields CDR1 DFQATT and CDR2 SNEGSKA (reference sequence). The CDR3 loop is CSARDPGGEDTQYF. For the CDR3, the DNA is TGCAGTGCTAGAGATCCCGGGGGCGAGGATACGCAGTATTTT.

In the case of this clonotype: A much bigger clone sits one base away, suggesting this may be a read error. The CDR3 DNA follows: TGTGCCAGCAGTTTATTACTGGCTGCGGGGTCCTACGAGCAGCACTTC. Its protein product is CASSLLLAAGSYEQHF. V gene TRBV28 combines with J gene TRBJ2-7; TRBD2 is a possible D gene (6 bases). The CDR3 is made up of 16 amino acids. Per germline, CDR1 MDHEN and CDR2 SYDVKM.

The chain employs TRBV20-1 and TRBJ1-2; D may be TRBD1 (6 bases). Trimming took 0 bases from V and 4 from J, leaving 6 bases between them. The CDR3 sequence is 12 residues long. Germline CDR1 DFQATT, CDR2 SNEGSKA (reference sequence). Here the CDR3 reads CSARDRGYGYTF. The CDR3, as DNA: TGCAGTGCTAGAGACAGGGGCTATGGCTACACCTTC.

CDR3 DNA sequence: TGTGCCAGCAGCGTAGCTTTAGGCACTGAAGCTTTCTTT. The encoded protein is CASSVALGTEAFF. J is TRBJ1-1 and V is TRBV9; unclear D gene. The germline V and J ends were trimmed by 0 bases and 4 bases, with 7 bases remaining between them. Germline V CDR1 and CDR2: SGDLS, YYNGEE. CDR3 size: 13 residues. Using reference TRBV9 and TRBJ1-1 for the parts outside the CDR3, the full variable domain is DSGVTQTPKHLITATGQRVTLRCSPRSGDLSVYWYQQSLDQGLQFLIQYYNGEERAKGNILERFSAQQFPDLHSELNLSSLELGDSALYFCASSVALGTEAFFGQGTRLTVV.

This clonotype was counted between two and nine times. The chain links TRBV20-1 to TRBJ1-2, with 8 bases lining up with TRBD1. V was clipped by 4 bases and J by 1 base; unmatched bases: 5. The germline CDR1 and CDR2 sequences are DFQATT and SNEGSKA (reference sequence). The CDR3 sequence is 14 residues long. The DNA for the CDR3 is TGCAGTGCTACCCGGGACAGGCTTAACTATGGCTACACCTTC. Residues: CSATRDRLNYGYTF.

This clonotype has at least ten counts. The chain has TRBV6-5 and TRBJ1-5; a weak D match, TRBD1 (5 bases). Between the trimmed V and J ends, which lost 2 bases and 6 bases, there was a span of 20 bases. The CDR3 has 17 residues. CDR1 and CDR2 from the germline V gene are MNHEY and SVGAGI. The CDR3 sequence is CASSYALGGDAGQPQHF. The CDR3 DNA follows: TGTGCCAGCAGTTACGCCCTTGGGGGAGACGCGGGTCAGCCCCAGCATTTT.

As concerns this clonotype: A much larger clone lies one base from this, so it may be a read error. The CDR3 is CASSFALLRDRGSPLHF. The CDR3 DNA sequence: TGTGCCAGCAGTTTCGCTCTACTCAGGGACAGAGGTTCACCCCTCCACTTT. The V gene is TRBV12-3 or TRBV12-4, the J gene TRBJ1-6; 7 bases match TRBD1. V lost 3 bases to trimming and J lost 9 bases; unmatched junction nucleotides: 14. This CDR3 region has 17 residues.

This clonotype was seen a handful of times. The chain has TRBV29-1 and TRBJ2-6; D gene unclear. Germline CDR1 is SQVTM and CDR2 is ANQGSEA. The CDR3 consists of 14 residues. V gave up 5 bases and J gave up 0 bases, with 8 bases separating them. CDR3 DNA: TGCAGCGTTCAATCTGACTCTGGGGCCAACGTCCTGACTTTC. As protein: CSVQSDSGANVLTF. The whole variable domain, filled in from reference TRBV29-1 and TRBJ2-6, reads SAVISQKPSRDICQRGTSLTIQCQVDSQVTMMFWYRQQPGQSLTLIATANQGSEATYESGFVIDKFPISRPNLTFSTLTVSNMSPEDSSIYLCSVQSDSGANVLTFGAGSRLTVL.